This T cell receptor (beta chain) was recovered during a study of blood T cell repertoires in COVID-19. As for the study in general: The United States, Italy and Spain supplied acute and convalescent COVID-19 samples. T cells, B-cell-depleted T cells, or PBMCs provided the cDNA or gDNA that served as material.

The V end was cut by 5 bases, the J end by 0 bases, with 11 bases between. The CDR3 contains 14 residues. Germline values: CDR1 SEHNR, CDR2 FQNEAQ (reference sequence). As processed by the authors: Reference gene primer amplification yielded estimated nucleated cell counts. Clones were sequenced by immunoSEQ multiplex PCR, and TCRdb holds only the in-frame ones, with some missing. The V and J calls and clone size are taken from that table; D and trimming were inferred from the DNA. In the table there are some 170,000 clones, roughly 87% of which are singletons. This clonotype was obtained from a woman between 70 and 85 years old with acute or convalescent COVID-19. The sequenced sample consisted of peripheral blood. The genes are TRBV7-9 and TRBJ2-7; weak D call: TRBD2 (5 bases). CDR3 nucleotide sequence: TGTGCCAGCAGCCCAGGACTCGCCTCCTACGAGCAGTACTTC. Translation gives CASSPGLASYEQYF.